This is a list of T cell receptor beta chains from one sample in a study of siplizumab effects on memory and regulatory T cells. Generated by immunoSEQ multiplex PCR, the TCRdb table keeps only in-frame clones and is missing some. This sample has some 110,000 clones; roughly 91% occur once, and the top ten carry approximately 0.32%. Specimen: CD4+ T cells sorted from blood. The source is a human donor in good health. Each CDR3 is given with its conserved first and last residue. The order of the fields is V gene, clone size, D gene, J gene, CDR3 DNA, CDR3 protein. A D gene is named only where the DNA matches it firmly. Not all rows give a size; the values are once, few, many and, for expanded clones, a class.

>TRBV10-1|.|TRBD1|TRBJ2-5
TGCGCCAGCAGGCGGACAGGCTTGACAGAGACCCAGTACTTC
CASRRTGLTETQYF
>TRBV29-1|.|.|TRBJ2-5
TGCAGCCCCTGGGGGGGGCCGGGGGAGACCCAGTACTTC
CSPWGGPGETQYF
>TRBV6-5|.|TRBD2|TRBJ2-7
TGTGCCAGCCAGACCGGGACTAGCGGATACGAGCAGTACTTC
CASQTGTSGYEQYF
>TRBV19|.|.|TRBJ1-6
TGTGCCAGTAGTTTTCCGGGACGGCTGAATTCACCCCTCCACTTT
CASSFPGRLNSPLHF
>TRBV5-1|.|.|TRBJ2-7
TGCGCCAGCAGCTTGGGTCTCAGTGGGGGCGAGCAGTACTTC
CASSLGLSGGEQYF
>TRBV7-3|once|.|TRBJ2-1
TGTGCCAGCAGCTTACGGGAGTACAATGAGCAGTTCTTC
CASSLREYNEQFF
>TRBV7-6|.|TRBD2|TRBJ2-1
TGTGCCAGCAGGCTAGGGACTAGCGGGAGTAATGAGCAGTTCTTC
CASRLGTSGSNEQFF
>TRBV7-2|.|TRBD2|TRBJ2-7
TGTGCCAGCAGCTTAGCCCTAGCGGGAGGGTACGAGCAGTACTTC
CASSLALAGGYEQYF
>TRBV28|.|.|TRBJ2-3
TGTGCCAGGGCCCCGGGCGGGAGCACAGATACGCAGTATTTT
CARAPGGSTDTQYF
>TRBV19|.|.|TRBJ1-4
TGTGCCAGTACTACTTCAGCAACTAATGAAAAACTGTTTTTT
CASTTSATNEKLFF
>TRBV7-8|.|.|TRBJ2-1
TGTGCCAGCAGCCCAGCGGATGAGCAGTTCTTC
CASSPADEQFF
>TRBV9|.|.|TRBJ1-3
TGTGCCAGCAGCGTAGATGGCGAAAACACCATATATTTT
CASSVDGENTIYF
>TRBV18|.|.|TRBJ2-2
TGTGCCAGCTCTCAAGGCCTAGGCAACACCGGGGAGCTGTTTTTT
CASSQGLGNTGELFF
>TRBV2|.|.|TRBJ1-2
TGTGCCAGCAGCGAAGACAGTCATCTGAGCGGCTACACCTTC
CASSEDSHLSGYTF